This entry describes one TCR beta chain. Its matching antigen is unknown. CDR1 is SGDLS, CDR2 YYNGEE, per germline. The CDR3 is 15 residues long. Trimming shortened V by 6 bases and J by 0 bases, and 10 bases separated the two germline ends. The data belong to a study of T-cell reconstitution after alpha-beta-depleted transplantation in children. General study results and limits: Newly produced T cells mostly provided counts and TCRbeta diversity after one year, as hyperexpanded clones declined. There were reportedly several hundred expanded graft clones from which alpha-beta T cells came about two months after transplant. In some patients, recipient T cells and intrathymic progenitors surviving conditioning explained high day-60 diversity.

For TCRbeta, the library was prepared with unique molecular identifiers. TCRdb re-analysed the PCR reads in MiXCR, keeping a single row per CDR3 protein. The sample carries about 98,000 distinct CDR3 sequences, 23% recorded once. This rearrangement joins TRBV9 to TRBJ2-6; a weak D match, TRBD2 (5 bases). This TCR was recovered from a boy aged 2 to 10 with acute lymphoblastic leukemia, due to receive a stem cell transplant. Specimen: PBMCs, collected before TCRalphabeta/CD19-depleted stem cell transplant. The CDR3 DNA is TGTGCCAGCAATGACGGGATCTCTGGGGCCAACGTCCTGACTTTC. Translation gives CASNDGISGANVLTF.